The rows below give T cell receptor beta chains drawn from one sample of a study of T-cell memory formation after mild COVID-19. In TCRdb, the 5' RACE reads were re-called with MiXCR into one record per CDR3 protein. The table records around 400,000 distinct CDR3 sequences, roughly 26% of them present only once. The sequenced sample was PBMCs or a T cell subset sorted from them (not recorded which). These receptors originate from an adult woman who had mild COVID-19 (a few samples of this study predate the infection). Cell type and time point are not known. CDR3s include the opening cysteine and the closing phenylalanine or tryptophan. Fields, in order: V gene, D gene, CDR3 length, J gene, CDR3 protein. A D gene is named only where the DNA matches it firmly.

V gene: TRBV18
D gene: TRBD1
CDR3 length: 14
J gene: TRBJ2-7
CDR3 protein: CASSTDRDLYEQYF

V gene: TRBV4-2
D gene: .
CDR3 length: 13
J gene: TRBJ1-2
CDR3 protein: CASSQEYNYGYTF

V gene: TRBV4-3
D gene: TRBD1
CDR3 length: 15
J gene: TRBJ1-2
CDR3 protein: CASSPALDRDYGYTF

V gene: TRBV2
D gene: TRBD1
CDR3 length: 19
J gene: TRBJ2-7
CDR3 protein: CASSASRTGTGVLSYEQYF

V gene: TRBV7-9
D gene: .
CDR3 length: 16
J gene: TRBJ2-1
CDR3 protein: CASSLQPASSYNEQFF

V gene: TRBV24-1
D gene: TRBD2
CDR3 length: 14
J gene: TRBJ2-3
CDR3 protein: CATSLAGGADTQYF

V gene: TRBV10-3
D gene: TRBD1
CDR3 length: 16
J gene: TRBJ1-1
CDR3 protein: CAISRQGARDGTEAFF

V gene: TRBV6-5
D gene: TRBD1
CDR3 length: 19
J gene: TRBJ2-2
CDR3 protein: CASSFDGTGASVGTGELFF

V gene: TRBV27
D gene: .
CDR3 length: 13
J gene: TRBJ1-1
CDR3 protein: CASSLKALTEAFF

V gene: TRBV5-1
D gene: .
CDR3 length: 14
J gene: TRBJ2-2
CDR3 protein: CASSLSRADRELFF

V gene: TRBV7-9
D gene: .
CDR3 length: 16
J gene: TRBJ1-1
CDR3 protein: CASSSLLEPRNTEAFF

V gene: TRBV30
D gene: .
CDR3 length: 14
J gene: TRBJ1-4
CDR3 protein: CAWSALGQNEKLFF

V gene: TRBV10-3
D gene: .
CDR3 length: 10
J gene: TRBJ2-5
CDR3 protein: CAIGGATQYF

V gene: TRBV10-3
D gene: TRBD2
CDR3 length: 13
J gene: TRBJ2-7
CDR3 protein: CAIRGGQRYEQYF

V gene: TRBV5-6
D gene: TRBD1
CDR3 length: 14
J gene: TRBJ2-7
CDR3 protein: CASSLDRGISEQYF

V gene: TRBV12-3/TRBV12-4
D gene: .
CDR3 length: 14
J gene: TRBJ2-7
CDR3 protein: CASSFGAPSYEQYF

V gene: TRBV27
D gene: TRBD2
CDR3 length: 16
J gene: TRBJ2-3
CDR3 protein: CASSRRQRGATDTQYF

V gene: TRBV6-5
D gene: .
CDR3 length: 18
J gene: TRBJ2-1
CDR3 protein: CASSYSLPGSSSYNEQFF

V gene: TRBV6-5
D gene: .
CDR3 length: 14
J gene: TRBJ2-1
CDR3 protein: CASSYSGSSYEQFF

V gene: TRBV20-1
D gene: TRBD2
CDR3 length: 15
J gene: TRBJ2-7
CDR3 protein: CSARGTEGTSDEQYF

V gene: TRBV5-1
D gene: .
CDR3 length: 15
J gene: TRBJ2-7
CDR3 protein: CASSLTWAPDYEQYF

V gene: TRBV7-2
D gene: .
CDR3 length: 13
J gene: TRBJ1-6
CDR3 protein: CASSSRQYSPLHF

V gene: TRBV7-2
D gene: TRBD2
CDR3 length: 15
J gene: TRBJ2-1
CDR3 protein: CASSAAGSLYNEQFF

V gene: TRBV5-1
D gene: .
CDR3 length: 15
J gene: TRBJ2-3
CDR3 protein: CASSLFGKGTDTQYF

V gene: TRBV4-2
D gene: .
CDR3 length: 13
J gene: TRBJ2-7
CDR3 protein: CASSHPDSYEQYF

V gene: TRBV19
D gene: TRBD1
CDR3 length: 17
J gene: TRBJ2-2
CDR3 protein: CASSNIDRGHGTGELFF

V gene: TRBV12-3/TRBV12-4
D gene: .
CDR3 length: 14
J gene: TRBJ2-1
CDR3 protein: CASRSSTSYNEQFF

V gene: TRBV20-1
D gene: TRBD2
CDR3 length: 18
J gene: TRBJ2-7
CDR3 protein: CSARDPIRSREIPYEQYF

V gene: TRBV7-6
D gene: TRBD1
CDR3 length: 15
J gene: TRBJ1-2
CDR3 protein: CASSRPGQGFYGYTF

V gene: TRBV7-3
D gene: .
CDR3 length: 13
J gene: TRBJ2-3
CDR3 protein: CASSLTGPDTQYF

V gene: TRBV7-2
D gene: TRBD1
CDR3 length: 13
J gene: TRBJ2-3
CDR3 protein: CASSSTGSDTQYF

V gene: TRBV6-5
D gene: TRBD2
CDR3 length: 17
J gene: TRBJ2-7
CDR3 protein: CASSYRPSGGQYYEQYF

V gene: TRBV5-1
D gene: TRBD2
CDR3 length: 13
J gene: TRBJ2-5
CDR3 protein: CASSMGLVETQYF

V gene: TRBV5-1
D gene: .
CDR3 length: 14
J gene: TRBJ2-7
CDR3 protein: CASSLGAGSLEQYF

V gene: TRBV18
D gene: .
CDR3 length: 16
J gene: TRBJ1-2
CDR3 protein: CASSPTRVGELVGYTF

V gene: TRBV9
D gene: .
CDR3 length: 13
J gene: TRBJ2-7
CDR3 protein: CASSVTPPDEQYF

V gene: TRBV20-1
D gene: .
CDR3 length: 14
J gene: TRBJ2-5
CDR3 protein: CSARDGGPRETQYF

V gene: TRBV29-1
D gene: TRBD1
CDR3 length: 12
J gene: TRBJ2-7
CDR3 protein: CSVGDRVHEQYF

V gene: TRBV3-1
D gene: .
CDR3 length: 13
J gene: TRBJ1-4
CDR3 protein: CASSQTVYEKLFF

V gene: TRBV2
D gene: .
CDR3 length: 13
J gene: TRBJ2-7
CDR3 protein: CASSARPLGEQYF

V gene: TRBV4-2
D gene: .
CDR3 length: 14
J gene: TRBJ2-7
CDR3 protein: CASSQEFQGYEQYF

V gene: TRBV10-3
D gene: .
CDR3 length: 11
J gene: TRBJ1-1
CDR3 protein: CATVRNTEAFF

V gene: TRBV3-1
D gene: TRBD2
CDR3 length: 14
J gene: TRBJ2-7
CDR3 protein: CASSQGSLADEQYF

V gene: TRBV12-3/TRBV12-4
D gene: .
CDR3 length: 14
J gene: TRBJ1-2
CDR3 protein: CASSLQGLDYGYTF

V gene: TRBV27
D gene: .
CDR3 length: 14
J gene: TRBJ2-3
CDR3 protein: CASSFNRALDTQYF

V gene: TRBV9
D gene: .
CDR3 length: 12
J gene: TRBJ2-7
CDR3 protein: CASSAQGYEQYF

V gene: TRBV2
D gene: TRBD1
CDR3 length: 14
J gene: TRBJ2-7
CDR3 protein: CASSVDRSRYEQYF

V gene: TRBV4-2
D gene: .
CDR3 length: 15
J gene: TRBJ2-2
CDR3 protein: CASSQKTGDTGELFF

V gene: TRBV29-1
D gene: .
CDR3 length: 14
J gene: TRBJ2-7
CDR3 protein: CSVGGGVPYGEQYF

V gene: TRBV7-2
D gene: .
CDR3 length: 13
J gene: TRBJ1-5
CDR3 protein: CASSFQANQPQHF

V gene: TRBV5-1
D gene: TRBD2
CDR3 length: 18
J gene: TRBJ2-3
CDR3 protein: CASSYTTSGTGLPDTQYF

V gene: TRBV12-3/TRBV12-4
D gene: TRBD1
CDR3 length: 12
J gene: TRBJ2-7
CDR3 protein: CASSTGVYEQYF

V gene: TRBV12-3/TRBV12-4
D gene: .
CDR3 length: 16
J gene: TRBJ2-1
CDR3 protein: CASSLALSGRNNEQFF

V gene: TRBV5-1
D gene: TRBD1
CDR3 length: 14
J gene: TRBJ2-3
CDR3 protein: CASSSLTGADTQYF